This is a list of T cell receptor beta chains from one sample in a study of blood T cell repertoires in COVID-19. Clones were read by immunoSEQ multiplex PCR, and TCRdb kept only the in-frame ones, dropping some. The sample lists about 250,000 clones; roughly 82% were seen once. The sample taken for sequencing was peripheral blood. These receptors were collected from an elderly woman with active or convalescent COVID-19. Both conserved end residues are part of each CDR3. The D gene is left open where the match is weak. The size of a clone is reported for some rows only, either as once, few or many, or as a class for expanded clones.

V: TRBV10-1; D: TRBD1; J: TRBJ2-1; size: -; CDR3: CASSRDSYNEQFF; DNA: TGCGCCAGCAGCCGGGACAGCTACAATGAGCAGTTCTTC
V: TRBV7-9; D: TRBD1; J: TRBJ2-5; size: -; CDR3: CASSPLTSWTGEETQYF; DNA: TGTGCCAGCAGCCCCCTCACGTCTTGGACAGGGGAAGAGACCCAGTACTTC
V: TRBV27; D: -; J: TRBJ1-1; size: once; CDR3: CATRGTGSAEAFF; DNA: TGTGCCACCCGCGGGACGGGTAGCGCTGAAGCTTTCTTT
V: TRBV6-5; D: TRBD2; J: TRBJ2-2; size: -; CDR3: CASSYGSGGITGELFF; DNA: TGTGCCAGCAGTTACGGGTCCGGGGGGATCACCGGGGAGCTGTTTTTT
V: TRBV28; D: TRBD1; J: TRBJ1-3; size: once; CDR3: CAGQGVGNTIYF; DNA: TGTGCCGGACAGGGGGTTGGAAACACCATATATTTT
V: TRBV3-1/TRBV3-2; D: TRBD1; J: TRBJ2-7; size: -; CDR3: CASSRVQGGPYEQYF; DNA: TGTGCCAGCAGCCGCGTACAGGGGGGACCCTACGAGCAGTACTTC
V: TRBV27; D: TRBD2; J: TRBJ2-6; size: -; CDR3: CASSLGLAGAFSGANVLTF; DNA: TGTGCCAGCAGTTTAGGACTAGCGGGGGCCTTCTCTGGGGCCAACGTCCTGACTTTC
V: TRBV19; D: TRBD1; J: TRBJ2-5; size: once; CDR3: CASISGSGTGGETQYF; DNA: TGTGCCAGTATCTCAGGATCCGGGACAGGGGGAGAGACCCAGTACTTC
V: TRBV2; D: TRBD2; J: TRBJ2-1; size: few; CDR3: CASSGGRDIEQFF; DNA: TGTGCCAGCAGCGGCGGGAGAGATATTGAGCAGTTCTTC
V: TRBV10-1; D: TRBD2; J: TRBJ2-1; size: -; CDR3: CASSIGTSGYNEQFF; DNA: TGCGCCAGCAGTATCGGGACTAGCGGTTACAATGAGCAGTTCTTC
V: TRBV3-1/TRBV3-2; D: TRBD1; J: TRBJ2-3; size: -; CDR3: CASSLRGPDTQYF; DNA: TGTGCCAGCAGCCTTAGGGGGCCAGATACGCAGTATTTT